The 9 T cell receptor beta chains below come from one sample, sequenced in a study of response to subunit inactivated influenza vaccine. TCRdb re-called the RT-PCR reads through MiXCR, storing one row per CDR3 protein. Counted here are 300,000 to 350,000 distinct CDR3 sequences, 21% occurring once; the ten biggest clones make up approximately 10%. Sequencing was performed on PBMCs from blood, taken 21 months after vaccination. The receptors were sampled from a man aged 50 to 69 who received an inactivated influenza vaccine.

The rearrangement joins TRBV28 to TRBJ2-7; 8 bases are shared with TRBD2. Germline V gene lookup returns CDR1 MDHEN and CDR2 SYDVKM. The CDR3 sequence is 13 residues long. Trimming cost V 7 bases and J 6 bases; bases outside gene matches: 8. The CDR3 DNA sequence: TGTGCCAGCACTCACTCGGGGGGGGCCGAGCAGTACTTC. It translates to CASTHSGGAEQYF. The full variable domain, in which reference TRBV28 and TRBJ2-7 provide the parts outside the CDR3, is DVKVTQSSRYLVKRTGEKVFLECVQDMDHENMFWYRQDPGLGLRLIYFSYDVKMKEKGDIPEGYSVSREKKERFSLILESASTNQTSMYLCASTHSGGAEQYFGPGTRLTVT.

The rearrangement joins TRBV6-2 or TRBV6-3 to TRBJ1-5; 8 bases map to TRBD1. J gave up 6 bases and V 4 bases, and 8 bases lay outside the gene matches. Germline V gene lookup returns CDR1 MNHEY and CDR2 SVGEGT. The CDR3 has 15 residues. CDR3 sequence reads: CASSFGQGRRQPQHF. Written as DNA, the CDR3 is TGTGCCAGCAGTTTCGGACAGGGTAGGCGTCAGCCCCAGCATTTT.

The J gene is TRBJ2-2, the V gene TRBV20-1; 7 nucleotides align to TRBD1. J was trimmed by 0 bases and V by 0 bases; bases with no gene match: 7. The CDR3 contains 17 residues. CDR1 and CDR2 from the germline V gene are DFQATT and SNEGSKA (reference sequence). The CDR3 nucleotides read TGCAGTGCTAGAGATGCGCAGGGGACAGCGAACACCGGGGAGCTGTTTTTT. The encoded protein is CSARDAQGTANTGELFF.

This clonotype was recorded a few times. This chain joins TRBV7-9 and TRBJ1-5; D remains ambiguous. Looked up from germline, CDR1 is SEHNR and CDR2 is FQNEAQ (reference sequence). The length of the CDR3 is 13 residues. The V end was cut by 1 base, the J end by 7 bases, with 8 bases between. CDR3 bases: TGTGCCAGCAGCTTAGAGGCAGCCCAGCCCCAGCATTTT. Protein product: CASSLEAAQPQHF.

There are a few counts of this clonotype. This rearrangement joins TRBV27 to TRBJ1-1; D is ambiguous. In germline, CDR1 is MNHEY, CDR2 SMNVEV (reference sequence). The CDR3 covers 14 residues. Trimming took 2 bases from V and 1 from J, leaving 8 bases between them. DNA for the CDR3: TGTGCCAGCAGTTTAAGAAGGGCGAACACTGAAGCTTTCTTT. It codes for CASSLRRANTEAFF.

The chain is built from TRBV19 and TRBJ1-6; tentative D call: TRBD1 (5 bases). Germline V lookup: CDR1 LNHDA, CDR2 SQIVND (reference sequence). This CDR3 contains 16 residues. Trimming removed 3 bases at V and 9 bases at J, with 18 bases between. Written as DNA, the CDR3 is TGTGCCAGTAGTATTCAGGGTTTCGGAGCGATTTCACCCCTCCACTTT. Translation gives CASSIQGFGAISPLHF.

The chain uses TRBV20-1 and TRBJ2-3; perhaps D is TRBD1 or TRBD2 (6 bases each). CDR1 and CDR2 from the germline V gene are DFQATT and SNEGSKA (reference sequence). Trimming shortened V by 3 bases and J by 0 bases, and 19 bases separated the two germline ends. The length of the CDR3 is 17 residues. CDR3 protein: CSARDYRDTLSTDTQYF. As DNA, the CDR3 is TGCAGTGCTAGGGACTACCGGGACACACTTAGCACAGATACGCAGTATTTT.

The chain employs TRBV27 and TRBJ2-1; TRBD1 is a possible D gene (6 bases). This CDR3 has 17 amino acids. V was cut by 1 base and J by 0 bases, with 13 bases left in between. The V gene's germline CDR1 is MNHEY and CDR2 SMNVEV (reference sequence). CDR3 coding DNA: TGTGCCAGCAGTTTATTAGGGGGAACCCTCTCCTACAATGAGCAGTTCTTC. Its translation is CASSLLGGTLSYNEQFF.

This clonotype was found once. This rearrangement joins TRBV21-1 to TRBJ2-2; the DNA was not compared with TRBD1, the D call given in the table. TRBV21-1 is noted as a pseudogene. This CDR3 region has 16 residues. CDR3 bases: TGTGCCAGCACCCCAAGGGGTTCCGGGCGCACCGGGGAGCTGTTTTTT. Translated: CASTPRGSGRTGELFF.